The TCR beta chain under discussion was sequenced for a study of human thymus T cells. Findings and limits, study-wide: Use of V and J genes seemed skewed within the thymic and blood repertoires.

Having corrective surgery for congenital heart defects, healthy Finnish infants were the ones who donated. No fixed cell number was used; all available blood leukocytes supplied DNA. Generated by immunoSEQ multiplex PCR, the TCRdb table keeps only in-frame clones and is missing some. The table has about 43,000 clones, 85% to 95% seen once. As for this clone: Its antigen remains unknown.

CDR1 and CDR2 (germline): MNHEY, SMNVEV (reference sequence). V lost 3 bases and J lost 5; bases outside the gene matches: 11. The CDR3 has 16 amino acids. The V gene is TRBV27, the J gene TRBJ2-5; TRBD2 aligns across 8 bases. The TCR was taken from a girl less than two years old with a congenital heart defect but otherwise immunologically healthy. The specimen was blood. The CDR3 DNA reads TGTGCCAGCAGTTTGCCCCTACGAGCGGGAGAGGAGACCCAGTACTTC. Translating it yields CASSLPLRAGEETQYF.